The T cell receptor beta chain described here comes from a study of blood T cell repertoires in COVID-19. Study in general: Sites across the United States, Italy and Spain contributed samples from acute and convalescent COVID-19. PBMCs, B-cell-depleted T cells, or T cells provided the cDNA or gDNA that made up the material.

Authors' processing steps: Estimated nucleated cell counts came from reference gene primer amplification. Data came from immunoSEQ multiplex PCR; TCRdb stores just in-frame clones and leaves some out. The D gene and trimming were derived from the DNA, and the V and J assignments and clone size from that table. Of around 120,000 clones in the sample, 85% to 90% are singletons; the top ten hold 1.5% to 1.9%. The CDR3 covers 13 residues. V lost 1 base, J lost 5 bases, and 3 bases lay in between. The V gene's germline CDR1 is LGHDT and CDR2 YNNKEL (reference sequence). The sequenced sample consisted of peripheral blood. The genes are TRBV3-1 (or the pseudogene TRBV3-2) and TRBJ1-6; D unclear. The receptor comes from a human donor in a cohort sampled during active COVID-19. The CDR3 sequence: CASSQVNNSPLHF. In nucleotides, the CDR3 is TGTGCCAGCAGCCAAGTAAATAATTCACCCCTCCACTTT.